This T cell receptor beta chain was recovered during a study of CXCR3-negative and CXCR3-positive naive CD8 T cells (dated by TCRdb to the late 2010s). The study in broad terms: In total, some 150 million TRB reads were obtained, which works out to roughly 1.5 +/- 0.3 million reads per library. The diversity and physicochemical repertoire analyses included approximately ten donors pooled from two independent experiments. TRBV-TRBJ cluster analysis included naive subsets from about 5 donors and memory cells from 3 donors. What the work shows at the level of the full study, not this receptor alone: Freshly isolated PBMCs were used for most assays because CXCR3 expression partially decreased after cryopreservation. Naive CXCR3-negative and CXCR3-positive cells from the same donor showed similar TRBV-TRBJ usage, whereas memory cells showed distinct patterns. Compared with CXCR3-negative naive cells, CXCR3-positive naive cells had TRB CDR3s with higher hydrophobicity (lower Kidera factor 4), lower energy, and higher strength and volume indices. Repertoire diversity was comparably high in both naive subsets but much lower in memory CD8+ T cells. Because surface CD5, which is linked to self-reactivity in mice, was comparable between the naive subsets, TCR interaction strength was also inferred from the physicochemical properties of TRB CDR3s.

For every CD8+ T cell subset, about 300,000 cells were flow-sorted straight into RLT lysis buffer, and each subset was sorted in triplicate. To exclude memory contaminants, naive CD8+ T cells were stringently defined as CD45RO-CCR7+CD27+CD95-. Using standard density gradient centrifugation, peripheral blood mononuclear cells were isolated from buffy coats. Naive CXCR3-negative and CXCR3-positive CD8+ T cells were flow-sorted on a FACSAria III. An RNeasy Mini Kit was used to extract total RNA from the sorted cells. Note on this clonotype: Its antigen remains unidentified.

Taken from cysteine to phenylalanine, the CDR3 has 11 residues. Only the protein is on record. CDR1 and CDR2, looked up from the germline V gene, are SQVTM and ANQGSEA. TCRdb lists the instrument as NextSeq 550. The Human TCR Profiling Kit (MiLaboratory) was used to prepare UMI-labeled 5' RACE TRB cDNA libraries. The full amount of extracted RNA was used for cDNA synthesis, and the full amount of resulting cDNA was used for PCR amplification. The libraries were made side by side, with each library going through the same number of PCR cycles. The published analysis was carried out like this. With a minimum of two reads required per UMI, MIGEC and MiXCR pulled out about 52,000 +/- 9,100 unique UMI-labeled TRB cDNA molecules from each library. Each library averaged approximately 40,000 +/- 10,000 functional in-frame TRB CDR3 nucleotide clonotypes without stop codons. After downsampling to 5000 UMI-labeled TRB molecules per sample, diversity metrics such as normalized Shannon-Wiener and Chao1 were calculated in VDJtools. VDJtools was used to calculate clonotype-size-weighted physicochemical properties of the central five CDR3 residues, namely interaction energy, strength, volume and Kidera factor 4. Each entry corresponds to one CDR3 protein sequence from reads that TCRdb reprocessed, and DNA is not given. The authors' filters were not applied to this entry. Per the sample table, the count is about 41,000 distinct CDR3 sequences. In total, the top ten clones hold about 1.9% of the sample.

The specimen was naive CXCR3- CD8+ T cells from blood. This specimen's cell subset or site label, per the study, means: CD45RO-CCR7+CD27+CD95- naive CD8+ T cells lacking CXCR3 (TNR3-). The chain uses TRBV29-1 and TRBJ2-1; TCRdb reports TRBD2, a call that lacks DNA to check it against. The receptor was derived from a human donor in good health. Some clones in this sample may be carry-over from other donors' samples. The CDR3 protein is CSVPVGGAPFF.